This entry lists 7 T cell receptor beta chains sequenced from one sample in a study of T cells in pancreatic ductal adenocarcinoma. Surgery without prior neoadjuvant therapy was the treatment of the selected pancreatic ductal adenocarcinoma patients. Data came from immunoSEQ multiplex PCR; TCRdb stores just in-frame clones and leaves some out. The data contain roughly 16,000 clones, about nine tenths of them seen just once; the ten biggest clones take up about 0.94%. Sequenced material: PBMCs. All receptors derive from a human donor with pancreatic ductal adenocarcinoma.

The chain recombines TRBV4-2 with TRBJ2-3, with TRBD2 matching 14 bases. The ends lost 3 bases at V and 6 bases at J; junction bases unmatched: 8. Germline CDR1 LGHNA, CDR2 YNFKEQ. The CDR3 sequence is 17 residues long. CDR3 sequence (DNA): TGTGCCAGCAGCCAGGATGGACTAGCGGGGGGAGTGGATACGCAGTATTTT. Amino acids: CASSQDGLAGGVDTQYF.

This sequence joins TRBV7-9 and TRBJ1-6, with a possible D match to TRBD1 (6 bases). V shed 3 bases and J shed 9 bases, with 12 bases lying between them. This CDR3 has 14 amino acids. In germline, CDR1 is SEHNR, CDR2 FQNEAQ (reference sequence). In DNA, the CDR3 is TGTGCCAGCAGCTTGTCGGGACATCCTTCACCCCTCCACTTT. Translating it yields CASSLSGHPSPLHF. The full variable domain, completed using reference TRBV7-9 and TRBJ1-6, is DTGVSQNPRHKITKRGQNVTFRCDPISEHNRLYWYRQTLGQGPEFLTYFQNEAQLEKSRLLSDRFSAERPKGSFSTLEIQRTEQGDSAMYLCASSLSGHPSPLHFGNGTRLTVT.

This rearrangement joins TRBV19 to TRBJ2-5; possible D gene TRBD1, 5 bases. V dropped 8 bases and J dropped 5 bases, with 12 bases sitting between them. Germline V gene lookup returns CDR1 LNHDA and CDR2 SQIVND (reference sequence). This CDR3 comprises 12 residues. CDR3 residues: CASSAGWETQYF. CDR3 in DNA: TGTGCCAGTTCGGCAGGGTGGGAGACCCAGTACTTC.

The gene calls are TRBV6-6 and TRBJ1-2; D not certain. This CDR3 has 15 amino acids. Trimming removed 4 bases from V and 1 base from J, with 13 bases in between. CDR1 MNHNY and CDR2 SVGAGI come from the germline V gene (reference sequence). The CDR3 sequence: CASSSGRASNYGYTF. The CDR3 DNA is TGTGCCAGCAGTTCGGGAAGAGCGAGTAACTATGGCTACACCTTC.

The CDR3 bases are TGTGCCAGCAGTTACTTGGGGGGAGTTATGGAGACCCAGTACTTC. It is translated as CASSYLGGVMETQYF. The V gene is TRBV6-5, the J gene TRBJ2-5, with a tentative D call TRBD2 (6 bases). Germline V gene sequence: CDR1 MNHEY, CDR2 SVGAGI. The CDR3 sequence is 15 residues long. V was pared by 1 base and J by 5 bases, with 14 bases between.

The V and J genes are TRBV6-1 and TRBJ2-1; perhaps TRBD2 as D (5 bases). With 4 bases removed from V and 5 bases from J, the gap between germline ends came to 15 bases. The V gene's germline CDR1 is MNHNS and CDR2 SASEGT. CDR3 length: 15 residues. The CDR3 sequence: CASSGQGLGDNEQFF. The CDR3 region has the DNA TGTGCCAGCAGTGGCCAAGGGTTGGGAGACAATGAGCAGTTCTTC.

The chain links TRBV28 to TRBJ1-5; no reliable D call. Germline loops: CDR1 MDHEN, CDR2 SYDVKM. The CDR3 has 13 amino acids. Trimming took 5 bases from V and 13 from J, leaving 18 bases between them. The CDR3: CASSLRRGDFQHF. CDR3 DNA sequence: TGTGCCAGCAGTCTACGACGGGGAGATTTTCAGCATTTT. Together with reference TRBV28 and TRBJ1-5, the CDR3 gives the full variable domain: DVKVTQSSRYLVKRTGEKVFLECVQDMDHENMFWYRQDPGLGLRLIYFSYDVKMKEKGDIPEGYSVSREKKERFSLILESASTNQTSMYLCASSLRRGDFQHFGDGTRLSIL.